Below, one TCR beta chain is given with its context. The antigen remains unidentified. TCRdb's table, derived via immunoSEQ multiplex PCR, lists solely in-frame clones and lacks some. Among roughly 71,000 clones listed, around 86% were seen once. The data were taken from a study of a mutant IDH1 vaccine in newly diagnosed glioma. Study as a whole: Earlier therapy was either radiotherapy, temozolomide, or both, and most got both. Study outcomes and limitations: Seemingly, pseudoprogression had no relation to changes in the top peripheral T cell clonotypes.

As for time point: baseline, week 1 (first vaccination visit). The treatment is: pre-vaccination baseline after standard-of-care therapy. Donors had new WHO grade 3 or 4 IDH1-mutant, ATRX-lost astrocytomas. Germline V CDR1 and CDR2: MNHEY, SVGAGI. The length of the CDR3 is 14 residues. Source: PBMCs, taken from a glioma patient treated with radiotherapy, temozolomide or both. V gene TRBV6-5 combines with J gene TRBJ2-5, with 9 bases fitting TRBD1. The DNA end is a closer match to TRBJ2-7, so the J assignment may be wrong. The clonotype was recovered from a man aged 25 to 40 with glioma. The CDR3 here is CASSKETDRGEQYF. CDR3 nucleotide sequence: TGTGCCAGCAGTAAAGAGACGGACAGGGGCGAGCAGTACTTC.